The 3 T cell receptor beta chains given below trace back to one sample, sequenced in a study of T cells after yellow fever vaccination. TCRdb analysed the 5' RACE reads with MiXCR anew, one entry per CDR3 protein. Among about 360,000 distinct CDR3 sequences listed, 6% to 8% were seen once. Sequenced here: PBMCs, sampled 5 days after the yellow fever booster vaccination. These receptor sequences come from a man younger than 40 who received the YFV17D yellow fever vaccine.

In this sample, this clonotype turned up many times. V usage is TRBV20-1 and J usage is TRBJ1-1; D call uncertain. Germline V gives CDR1 DFQATT, CDR2 SNEGSKA (reference sequence). The CDR3 covers 13 residues. Trimming took 7 bases from V and 0 from J, leaving 12 bases between them. CDR3 region: CSVNAVMNTEAFF. The CDR3 DNA sequence: TGCAGTGTCAACGCCGTAATGAACACTGAAGCTTTCTTT.

This clonotype was observed many times. This sequence joins TRBV5-1 and TRBJ2-2, with 7 bases aligning to TRBD1. This CDR3 has 16 amino acids. Germline V CDR1 and CDR2: SGHRS, YFSETQ. The ends lost 1 base at V and 2 bases at J; junction bases unmatched: 5. The CDR3 loop reads CASSLSGQPNTGELFF. In nucleotides, the CDR3 is TGCGCCAGCAGCTTGTCGGGACAGCCTAACACCGGGGAGCTGTTTTTT.

This clonotype occurred a few times. The chain uses TRBV12-3 or TRBV12-4 and TRBJ2-1, with 9 positions matching TRBD2. This CDR3 contains 16 residues. The V segment lost 3 bases and the J segment 1 base; nucleotides outside the gene matches: 4. The CDR3 protein is CASSFSLAGSYNEQFF. The CDR3 region has the DNA TGTGCCAGCAGTTTCTCCCTAGCGGGATCCTACAATGAGCAGTTCTTC.